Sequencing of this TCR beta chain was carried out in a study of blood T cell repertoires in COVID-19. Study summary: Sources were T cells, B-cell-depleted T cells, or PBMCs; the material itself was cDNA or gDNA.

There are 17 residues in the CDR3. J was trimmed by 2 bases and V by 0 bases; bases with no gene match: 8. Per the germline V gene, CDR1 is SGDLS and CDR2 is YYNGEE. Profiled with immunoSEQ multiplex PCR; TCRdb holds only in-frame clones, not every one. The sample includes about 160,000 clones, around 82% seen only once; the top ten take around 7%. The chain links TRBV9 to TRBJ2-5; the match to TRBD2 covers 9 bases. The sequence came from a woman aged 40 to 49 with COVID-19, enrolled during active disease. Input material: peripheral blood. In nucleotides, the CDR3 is TGTGCCAGCAGCGTAGCGACTAGCGGAGCAGCACAAGAGACCCAGTACTTC. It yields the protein CASSVATSGAAQETQYF.